This TCR beta chain was retrieved from a study of graft-versus-host responses after intestinal transplantation. V was trimmed by 0 bases and J by 11 bases, leaving 13 bases between them. The CDR3 has 12 residues. CDR1 is GTSNPN, CDR2 SVGIG, per germline (reference sequence). Profiled with immunoSEQ multiplex PCR; TCRdb holds only in-frame clones, not every one. The profile shows around 110,000 clones, 75% to 95% of them singletons. This clone occurred a few times. Its target is unknown. This sample comprised unstimulated CD4+ T cells sorted from spleen or lymph node cells, obtained before intestinal transplant. V gene TRBV30 combines with J gene TRBJ1-1, with D tentatively TRBD1 (6 bases). The clonotype was recovered from a human donor who received an intestinal transplant. The CDR3 protein is CAWSVGSGAAFF. DNA of the CDR3: TGTGCCTGGAGTGTGGGTTCAGGGGCCGCTTTCTTT.